This paragraph reports one T cell receptor (beta chain). The antigen is undetermined. The data are from a study of cytomegalovirus exposure and HLA in healthy donors. Regarding the study as a whole: Most of the CMV-associated TCR beta chains (in a later analysis) appeared to be HLA-restricted. An analysis done earlier found most TCR beta V segments productive about 90% or about 30% of the time.

Nominal health characterized the donors when sampled, though unrecorded immune exposures were likely. Germline lookup yields CDR1 SGDLS and CDR2 YYNGEE. CDR3 length: 17 residues. With 3 bases clipped from V and 6 bases from J, the junction kept 8 bases outside the gene matches. The PCR ran on 60 Vbeta and 13 Jbeta primers. Profiled with immunoSEQ multiplex PCR; TCRdb holds only in-frame clones, not every one. The data show roughly 130,000 clones, about 72% seen once. V is TRBV9 and J is TRBJ2-1; 14 nucleotides align to TRBD2. The material sequenced was PBMCs. This clonotype originated in a man in his thirties or forties in good health and CMV-seropositive. The CDR3 region has the DNA TGTGCCAGCAGCGCGACCCCCGGGACTAGCGGGAGCAATGAGCAGTTCTTC. Translated: CASSATPGTSGSNEQFF.